These 5 T cell receptor beta chains originate from one sample sequenced in a study of cytomegalovirus exposure and HLA in healthy donors. PCR used 60 Vbeta primers and 13 Jbeta primers. Some clones are missing from TCRdb's copy, which holds only in-frame ones; the method was immunoSEQ multiplex PCR. The sample holds 200,000 to 250,000 clones, roughly 82% seen once. Sequencing used PBMCs. The receptor source for this set is a middle-aged woman in good health and CMV-seropositive.

This clone was observed a single time. V usage is TRBV25-1 and J usage is TRBJ1-6; possibly TRBD1 for D (5 bases). The V gene's germline CDR1 is MGHDK and CDR2 SYGVNS. The V gene lost 5 bases and the J gene lost 1 base, with 9 bases spanning the gap. The CDR3 is 15 residues long. The CDR3 loop reads CASSKEGSYNSPLHF. The CDR3 nucleotides read TGTGCCAGCAGTAAGGAGGGGTCCTATAATTCACCCCTCCACTTT.

DNA for the CDR3: TGTGCCAGCAGCTTGCAAGGGAGGCTCTCTGGGGCCAACGTCCTGACTTTC. This gives the protein CASSLQGRLSGANVLTF. The chain couples TRBV5-4 to TRBJ2-6, with TRBD2 as a possible D gene (6 bases). The CDR3 consists of 17 residues. V lost 1 base and J lost 0, with 11 bases in between. Germline CDR1 and CDR2: SGHNT and YYREEE (reference sequence).

The V and J genes are TRBV7-9 and TRBJ1-4, with 10 bases matching TRBD1. Germline lookup yields CDR1 SEHNR and CDR2 FQNEAQ (reference sequence). V gave up 5 bases and J gave up 5 bases; unmatched junction bases: 5. CDR3 length equals 15 residues. CDR3 in amino acids: CASSPMGQGNEKLFF. CDR3 sequence (DNA): TGTGCCAGCAGCCCCATGGGACAGGGGAATGAAAAACTGTTTTTT. Drawing the rest from reference TRBV7-9 and TRBJ1-4, the complete variable domain is DTGVSQNPRHKITKRGQNVTFRCDPISEHNRLYWYRQTLGQGPEFLTYFQNEAQLEKSRLLSDRFSAERPKGSFSTLEIQRTEQGDSAMYLCASSPMGQGNEKLFFGSGTQLSVL.

The chain employs TRBV5-1 and TRBJ1-2; tentative D call: TRBD1 (6 bases). CDR1 is SGHRS and CDR2 is YFSETQ in the germline V gene. The CDR3 runs 15 residues. V was cut by 3 bases and J by 8 bases, with 20 bases left in between. The CDR3 here is CASSSDARTDGGYTF. For the CDR3, the DNA is TGCGCCAGCAGCTCGGACGCCAGGACAGATGGAGGCTACACCTTC.

The chain carries TRBV16 and TRBJ2-7; 9 bases fit TRBD1. The CDR3 extends over 16 amino acids. Germline assignment: CDR1 KGHSY and CDR2 FQNENV. Trimming removed 4 bases from V and 6 bases from J; junction bases left unmatched: 13. This CDR3 is CASSLKLPGQGVEQYF. The CDR3 DNA follows: TGTGCCAGCAGCCTTAAATTACCGGGACAGGGTGTCGAGCAGTACTTC.